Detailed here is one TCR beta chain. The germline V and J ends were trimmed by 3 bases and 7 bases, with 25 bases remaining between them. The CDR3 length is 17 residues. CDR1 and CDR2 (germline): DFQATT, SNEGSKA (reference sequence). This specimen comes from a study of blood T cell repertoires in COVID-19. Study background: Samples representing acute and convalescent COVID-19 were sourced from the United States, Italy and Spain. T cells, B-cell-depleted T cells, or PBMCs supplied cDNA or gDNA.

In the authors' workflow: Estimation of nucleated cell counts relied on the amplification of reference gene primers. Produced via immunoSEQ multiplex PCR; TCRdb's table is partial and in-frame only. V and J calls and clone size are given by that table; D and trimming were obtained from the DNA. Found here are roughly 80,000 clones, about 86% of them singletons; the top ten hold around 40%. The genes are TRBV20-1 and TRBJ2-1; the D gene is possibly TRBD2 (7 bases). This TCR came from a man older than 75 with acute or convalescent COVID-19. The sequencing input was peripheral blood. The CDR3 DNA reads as TGCAGTGCTAGTCCCCTCCGGGGGAGGGGGGATATGAATGAGCAGTTCTTC. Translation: CSASPLRGRGDMNEQFF.